This T cell receptor (beta chain) emerged from a study of CD8 T cells in ankylosing spondylitis. Findings and limits, study-wide: Matched ankylosing spondylitis synovial fluid reportedly showed significant enrichment of disease-linked clones. Blood of patients with ankylosing spondylitis appeared to be characterized by a TCR beta motif of eight highly homologous variants.

This clonotype was seen repeatedly, ten times or more. As yet, its antigen is unknown. The CDR3 extends over 11 amino acids. Germline lookup yields CDR1 SQVTM and CDR2 ANQGSEA. V dropped 6 bases and J dropped 6 bases, with 12 bases sitting between them. Making the TCR beta libraries involved quantitative 5'-RACE with molecular barcodes. From the 5' RACE reads, TCRdb called clonotypes with MiXCR, one entry per CDR3 protein. The sample shows about 240,000 distinct CDR3 sequences, approximately 12% of them seen only once. Sequenced input: blood, either unsorted or a sorted T cell fraction (not recorded which). The receptor was derived from a male donor with ankylosing spondylitis or in good health (not recorded which). V and J are TRBV29-1 and TRBJ2-7; D tentatively reads TRBD1 or TRBD2 (5 bases each). CDR3 nucleotide sequence: TGCAGCGTACACGGGACGACCGAGCAGTACTTC. Encoded protein: CSVHGTTEQYF.